What follows are 19 T cell receptor beta chains derived from one specimen sequenced in a study of type 1 regulatory T cells. TCRdb used MiXCR to reprocess the reads, holding one entry per CDR3 protein. The sample carries approximately 100,000 distinct CDR3 sequences, 30% to 35% recorded once. Source material: CD4+ T cells, either the whole sample or a sorted fraction (not recorded which). The receptors stem from a human donor in good health.

This clonotype was found a few times. The chain links TRBV20-1 to TRBJ2-1; D is ambiguous. The V end was cut by 6 bases, the J end by 4 bases, with 19 bases between. CDR3 length: 15 residues. Germline-derived CDR1 and CDR2 are DFQATT and SNEGSKA (reference sequence). CDR3 protein: CSACRNVPSYNEQFF. CDR3 DNA: TGCAGTGCCTGCCGAAACGTCCCGTCTTACAATGAGCAGTTCTTC.

This clonotype was recorded a few times. The chain recombines TRBV5-1 with TRBJ2-7, with 7 nucleotides matching TRBD2. The ends lost 4 bases at V and 2 bases at J; junction bases unmatched: 9. CDR3 size: 15 residues. From germline, CDR1 is SGHRS and CDR2 YFSETQ. The CDR3 protein is CASSIAGVGPYEQYF. The CDR3 DNA follows: TGCGCCAGCAGCATCGCGGGAGTAGGGCCCTACGAGCAGTACTTC.

The J gene is TRBJ2-5, the V gene TRBV7-8; tentatively, D is TRBD2 (5 bases). Germline V lookup: CDR1 SGHVS, CDR2 FQNEAQ. This CDR3 region has 12 residues. With 6 bases removed from V and 4 bases from J, the gap between germline ends came to 9 bases. The DNA for the CDR3 is TGTGCCAGCAGTAGGGCGGGAGAGACCCAGTACTTC. Translating gives CASSRAGETQYF. Full variable domain (outside the CDR3, taken from reference TRBV7-8 and TRBJ2-5): GAGVSQSPRYKVAKRGQDVALRCDPISGHVSLFWYQQALGQGPEFLTYFQNEAQLDKSGLPSDRFFAERPEGSVSTLKIQRTQQEDSAVYLCASSRAGETQYFGPGTRLLVL.

The chain uses TRBV5-5 and TRBJ2-2; 13 nucleotides match TRBD2. Unmatched junction bases numbered 6, after V lost 5 bases and J lost 2 bases. The CDR3 has 17 amino acids. Germline V CDR1 and CDR2: SGHKS, YYEKEE (reference sequence). The CDR3 DNA reads TGTGCCAGCAGTCGACTAGCGGGAGGATTAAACACCGGGGAGCTGTTTTTT. Its translation is CASSRLAGGLNTGELFF.

The rearrangement joins TRBV5-1 to TRBJ2-5, with D possibly called TRBD1 or TRBD2 (6 bases each). The CDR3 spans 16 residues. Trimming stripped 1 base from V and 2 bases from J, with 15 bases between. Germline loops: CDR1 SGHRS, CDR2 YFSETQ. This CDR3 is CASSLLRGRDQETQYF. CDR3 bases: TGCGCCAGCAGCTTGCTCCGGGGGCGCGATCAAGAGACCCAGTACTTC.

The V and J genes are TRBV5-1 and TRBJ2-3; D gene ambiguous. CDR1 is SGHRS and CDR2 is YFSETQ in the germline V gene. The CDR3 is 14 amino acids. V was shortened by 5 bases and J by 4 bases, with 14 bases between the two germline ends. The CDR3 here is CASRGTVVADTQYF. The CDR3 region has the DNA TGCGCCAGCAGGGGTACGGTGGTCGCAGATACGCAGTATTTT.

This clonotype showed up just a few times. The rearrangement links TRBV28 to TRBJ2-7; 8 nucleotides line up with TRBD1. V was clipped by 4 bases and J by 1 base; unmatched bases: 6. The germline gives CDR1 MDHEN, CDR2 SYDVKM. This CDR3 has 15 amino acids. The CDR3 nucleotides read TGTGCCAGCAGTTCATCCGGGACAGGATCCTACGAGCAGTACTTC. Protein product: CASSSSGTGSYEQYF.

This clonotype was observed a handful of times. The V call is TRBV2, the J call TRBJ2-3, with D tentatively TRBD2 (6 bases). Trimming left V 2 bases short and J 1 base short, with 16 bases between. The CDR3 has 17 amino acids. Germline CDR1 reads SNHLY; CDR2 reads FYNNEI. The CDR3 DNA reads as TGTGCCAGCAGTGAAAGCGTCGCGGGACGATGCACAGATACGCAGTATTTT. It is translated as CASSESVAGRCTDTQYF.

The rearrangement joins TRBV19 to TRBJ2-1; 15 bases fit TRBD2. Per the germline V gene, CDR1 is LNHDA and CDR2 is SQIVND (reference sequence). Unmatched junction bases numbered 12, after V lost 5 bases and J lost 7 bases. The CDR3 contains 18 residues. The DNA of the CDR3 is TGTGCCAGTAGTTCATCCACCGGGACTAGCGGGAGGTGGAATGAGCAGTTCTTC. Amino acids: CASSSSTGTSGRWNEQFF.

The sample holds a few counts of this clonotype. The chain couples TRBV12-3 or TRBV12-4 to TRBJ1-4; 10 bases line up with TRBD1. The trim removed 5 bases at V and 6 bases at J, leaving 6 bases unmatched. This CDR3 has 15 amino acids. The CDR3 DNA follows: TGTGCCAGCAGTCCCGGGACAGGGGCGGATGAAAAACTGTTTTTT. This gives the protein CASSPGTGADEKLFF.

This chain connects TRBV10-3 to TRBJ1-4; D perhaps matches TRBD1 (5 bases). The V and J ends lost 3 bases and 2 bases respectively, with 10 bases between them. Germline values: CDR1 ENHRY, CDR2 SYGVKD. The CDR3 consists of 15 residues. In DNA form, the CDR3 reads TGTGCCATCAGTGAAATGGGGGGTACTAATGAAAAACTGTTTTTT. It specifies CAISEMGGTNEKLFF.

In its sample, this clonotype was seen once. The chain combines TRBV10-3 with TRBJ2-2; perhaps TRBD1 as D (6 bases). The germline V gene encodes CDR1 ENHRY and CDR2 SYGVKD. This CDR3 has 15 residues. With 6 bases removed from V and 0 bases from J, the gap between germline ends came to 11 bases. CDR3 sequence (DNA): TGTGCCATCAGATCCAGGGGACCGAACACCGGGGAGCTGTTTTTT. Amino acids: CAIRSRGPNTGELFF.

The V call is TRBV27, the J call TRBJ2-3; no definite D call. Trimming shortened V by 7 bases and J by 6 bases, and 17 bases separated the two germline ends. CDR1 is MNHEY and CDR2 is SMNVEV in the germline V gene (reference sequence). CDR3 length: 14 amino acids. CDR3 DNA: TGTGCCAGCACTCCTTATCGGGCCAGCGATACGCAGTATTTT. It encodes CASTPYRASDTQYF.

This clonotype was seen more than once but under ten times. The chain couples TRBV20-1 to TRBJ2-1; D is ambiguous. Germline V gives CDR1 DFQATT, CDR2 SNEGSKA (reference sequence). The V and J ends lost 1 base and 6 bases respectively, with 10 bases between them. The CDR3 covers 13 residues. In nucleotides, the CDR3 is TGCAGTGCTAGAGTCTCTCTGGCCAATGAGCAGTTCTTC. Its translation: CSARVSLANEQFF.

This clonotype has just a few counts. V gene TRBV12-3 or TRBV12-4 combines with J gene TRBJ2-1; 10 bases match TRBD2. The CDR3 has 19 amino acids. Trimming took 3 bases from V and 0 from J; bases not matched to a gene: 11. The CDR3 loop reads CASSFSLAGVLSSYNEQFF. For the CDR3, the DNA is TGTGCCAGCAGTTTTAGCCTAGCGGGAGTCCTGAGCTCCTACAATGAGCAGTTCTTC.

This clonotype has a handful of counts. The chain carries TRBV7-9 and TRBJ2-3, with TRBD1 matching 8 bases. The CDR3 runs 15 residues. Losses at the gene ends were 2 bases for V and 5 bases for J; bases not matched to a gene: 6. From germline, CDR1 is SEHNR and CDR2 FQNEAQ (reference sequence). The CDR3 loop reads CASSLLGTGGDTQYF. Written as DNA, the CDR3 is TGTGCCAGCAGCTTACTCGGGACAGGTGGAGATACGCAGTATTTT.

In its sample, this clonotype was seen a few times. This chain connects TRBV29-1 to TRBJ2-7, with D perhaps TRBD2 (6 bases). The germline gives CDR1 SQVTM, CDR2 ANQGSEA. V was shortened by 6 bases and J by 0 bases, with 15 bases between the two germline ends. CDR3 length: 14 residues. The CDR3 protein is CSVQKAGNSYEQYF. CDR3 coding DNA: TGCAGCGTCCAAAAAGCGGGTAACTCCTACGAGCAGTACTTC.

This chain connects TRBV30 to TRBJ1-1; 10 bases line up with TRBD1. The CDR3 extends over 13 amino acids. J lost 4 bases, V lost 3 bases, and 2 bases had no gene match. CDR1 and CDR2 (germline): GTSNPN, SVGIG (reference sequence). The CDR3 loop is CAWRRQGATEAFF. In DNA form, the CDR3 reads TGTGCCTGGAGAAGACAGGGGGCCACTGAAGCTTTCTTT.

The gene calls are TRBV25-1 and TRBJ2-5, with D possibly called TRBD1 or TRBD2 (7 bases each). There are 16 residues in the CDR3. Germline loops: CDR1 MGHDK, CDR2 SYGVNS. The ends were cut back, 1 base at V and 5 bases at J, with 17 bases in the middle. CDR3 nucleotides: TGTGCCAGCAGTGAATGGGTGGCCCAGGGGGGGGAGACCCAGTACTTC. Its protein is CASSEWVAQGGETQYF.